Included here is one T cell receptor beta chain sequence, with context. Its target is not known. The data were taken from a study of blood T cells in healthy people across ages. The overall study: There was about one barcoded beta molecule captured by template switching per two T cells. Study results and limitations: A greater number of naive CD4+ cells and higher diversity distinguished long-lived donors from aged donors.

The germline V gene has CDR1 SGHDT and CDR2 YYEEEE. The CDR3 loop spans 13 amino acids. V was cut by 0 bases and J by 8 bases, with 11 bases left in between. The use of a sample-barcoded 5' primer and a J-beta primer mix characterized a second PCR of 7 to 11 cycles. TCRdb reprocessed the 5' RACE reads via MiXCR and lists one record per CDR3 protein. The sample yields roughly 730,000 distinct CDR3 sequences, about 61% seen once. V usage is TRBV5-6 and J usage is TRBJ1-2; D gene unclear. This TCR derives from a middle-aged man in good health. Sequencing used blood. This chain's CDR3 is CASSLARGSGYTF. Written as DNA, the CDR3 is TGTGCCAGCAGCTTGGCCCGGGGAAGCGGCTACACCTTC.